This is a list of T cell receptor beta chains from one sample in a study of blood T cells in healthy people across ages. TCRdb re-derived calls from the 5' RACE reads in MiXCR, one entry per CDR3 protein. The sample comprises hundreds of thousands of distinct CDR3 sequences, approximately 49% of which are singletons, and under 35% rests with the top ten. Specimen: blood. These receptors all stem from a woman aged 55-70 years in good health. CDR3s include the opening cysteine and the closing phenylalanine or tryptophan. D genes are given only for firm matches. Only part of the rows carry a size: once, few, many, or a class if the clone is expanded.

v_gene: TRBV4-2; d_gene: TRBD1; j_gene: TRBJ1-1; abundance: NA; CDR3nt: TGTGCCAGCAGCCCAGATGTGACAGGGGGCACTGAAGCTTTCTTT; CDR3aa: CASSPDVTGGTEAFF
v_gene: TRBV7-2; d_gene: TRBD2; j_gene: TRBJ2-3; abundance: NA; CDR3nt: TGTGCCAGCAGCTTCGGGGGGTGGAGAACAGATACGCAGTATTTT; CDR3aa: CASSFGGWRTDTQYF
v_gene: TRBV11-3; d_gene: NA; j_gene: TRBJ2-1; abundance: NA; CDR3nt: TGTGCCAGCAGCTTGACGGTGGGACGAGTATGGAACAATGAGCAGTTCTTC; CDR3aa: CASSLTVGRVWNNEQFF
v_gene: TRBV12-3/TRBV12-4; d_gene: NA; j_gene: TRBJ1-1; abundance: NA; CDR3nt: TGTGCCAGCAGTTTAAACCCGAACACTGAAGCTTTCTTT; CDR3aa: CASSLNPNTEAFF
v_gene: TRBV5-6; d_gene: NA; j_gene: TRBJ2-1; abundance: NA; CDR3nt: TGTGCCAGCAGCAAACTGAGCGGGACAAGGAGGGGAAATGAGCAGTTCTTC; CDR3aa: CASSKLSGTRRGNEQFF
v_gene: TRBV27; d_gene: TRBD1; j_gene: TRBJ2-7; abundance: NA; CDR3nt: TGTGCCAGCAGTTCCCACAGGGGCTACGAGCAGTACTTC; CDR3aa: CASSSHRGYEQYF
v_gene: TRBV7-3; d_gene: TRBD1; j_gene: TRBJ2-1; abundance: NA; CDR3nt: TGTGCCAGCAGCTCCCCGGACAGGGGAAAGTCCAATGAGCAGTTCTTC; CDR3aa: CASSSPDRGKSNEQFF
v_gene: TRBV4-2; d_gene: TRBD2; j_gene: TRBJ2-3; abundance: NA; CDR3nt: TGTGCCAGCAGCCAAGGAGCCGTAGGACTAGCGGACGAGGACGGGAGAACGCAGTATTTT; CDR3aa: CASSQGAVGLADEDGRTQYF
v_gene: TRBV20-1; d_gene: NA; j_gene: TRBJ1-2; abundance: NA; CDR3nt: TGCAGTGCTACTCTTGGGTTCTATGGCTACACCTTC; CDR3aa: CSATLGFYGYTF
v_gene: TRBV20-1; d_gene: TRBD1; j_gene: TRBJ1-2; abundance: few; CDR3nt: TGCAGTGCTGAAACAGGGGGCGCGGGAGGCTACACCTTC; CDR3aa: CSAETGGAGGYTF
v_gene: TRBV29-1; d_gene: TRBD2; j_gene: TRBJ2-5; abundance: NA; CDR3nt: TGCAGCGTTGTCGAGGTGGGGGGGGTCCAAGAGACCCAGTACTTC; CDR3aa: CSVVEVGGVQETQYF
v_gene: TRBV28; d_gene: NA; j_gene: TRBJ2-6; abundance: NA; CDR3nt: TGTGCCAGCAACGGAGCACGGTGGGTCTCTGGGGCCAACGTCCTGACTTTC; CDR3aa: CASNGARWVSGANVLTF
v_gene: TRBV21-1; d_gene: NA; j_gene: TRBJ2-7; abundance: once; CDR3nt: TGTGCCAGCAGCGGGAGAACGGACGAGCAGTACTTC; CDR3aa: CASSGRTDEQYF
v_gene: TRBV27; d_gene: NA; j_gene: TRBJ2-1; abundance: once; CDR3nt: TGTGCCAGCAGTCCATACGGCGGGGAACGTGGCAATGAGCAGTTCTTC; CDR3aa: CASSPYGGERGNEQFF
v_gene: TRBV5-1; d_gene: NA; j_gene: TRBJ2-5; abundance: NA; CDR3nt: TGCGCCAGCAGCTTGGATCCAGGGGTAGAGACCCAGTACTTC; CDR3aa: CASSLDPGVETQYF
v_gene: TRBV5-1; d_gene: NA; j_gene: TRBJ2-7; abundance: NA; CDR3nt: TGCGCCAGCAGCTTGGTACGAGTGGGGGAATCCGAGCAGTACTTC; CDR3aa: CASSLVRVGESEQYF
v_gene: TRBV29-1; d_gene: TRBD2; j_gene: TRBJ2-7; abundance: NA; CDR3nt: TGCAGCGTTGAAGGTTCCGGGACTAGCGGGAGTGGCGAGCAGTACTTC; CDR3aa: CSVEGSGTSGSGEQYF
v_gene: TRBV7-9; d_gene: TRBD2; j_gene: TRBJ2-7; abundance: few; CDR3nt: TGTGCCAGCAGCACACTAGCGGGAGTCTACGAGCAGTACTTC; CDR3aa: CASSTLAGVYEQYF
v_gene: TRBV11-1; d_gene: NA; j_gene: TRBJ2-7; abundance: NA; CDR3nt: TGTGCCAGCAGCCAAGATCCCGACTGGCCTTACGAGCAGTACTTC; CDR3aa: CASSQDPDWPYEQYF
v_gene: TRBV28; d_gene: NA; j_gene: TRBJ2-5; abundance: NA; CDR3nt: TGTGCCAGCAGTTGGTCCAGGGGAGGGAAATACGGGCAGTACTTC; CDR3aa: CASSWSRGGKYGQYF
v_gene: TRBV6-6; d_gene: NA; j_gene: TRBJ2-4; abundance: NA; CDR3nt: TGTGCCAGCAGTTACCCGGGGACCTGGCAGGAAAACATTCAGTACTTC; CDR3aa: CASSYPGTWQENIQYF
v_gene: TRBV5-1; d_gene: TRBD2; j_gene: TRBJ2-7; abundance: few; CDR3nt: TGCGCCAGCAGACCCGACCTAGCGGGAGGGTCCGAGCAGTACTTC; CDR3aa: CASRPDLAGGSEQYF
v_gene: TRBV20-1; d_gene: TRBD2; j_gene: TRBJ2-1; abundance: NA; CDR3nt: TGCAGTGCTCCCCAGCTAGCGGCCAATACGGGCAATGAGCAGTTCTTC; CDR3aa: CSAPQLAANTGNEQFF
v_gene: TRBV4-2; d_gene: NA; j_gene: TRBJ2-3; abundance: many; CDR3nt: TGTGCCAGCAGCCAAGCATACGGAAACAGCCGTGTCACAGATACGCAGTATTTT; CDR3aa: CASSQAYGNSRVTDTQYF
v_gene: TRBV27; d_gene: NA; j_gene: TRBJ2-3; abundance: NA; CDR3nt: TGTGCCAGCAGTCGCGGACACGAACGGCCAGATACGCAGTATTTT; CDR3aa: CASSRGHERPDTQYF
v_gene: TRBV20-1; d_gene: TRBD2; j_gene: TRBJ2-7; abundance: few; CDR3nt: TGCAGTGCTGTAATGGGCGGGAGTCCCTCCTACGAGCAGTACTTC; CDR3aa: CSAVMGGSPSYEQYF
v_gene: TRBV20-1; d_gene: NA; j_gene: TRBJ2-1; abundance: NA; CDR3nt: TGCAGTGCTTCCTTTCGTGAGCAGTTCTTC; CDR3aa: CSASFREQFF
v_gene: TRBV7-2; d_gene: NA; j_gene: TRBJ2-5; abundance: many; CDR3nt: TGTGCCAGCAGTCTTTTGGGCCGTCAAGAGACCCAGTACTTC; CDR3aa: CASSLLGRQETQYF
v_gene: TRBV20-1; d_gene: NA; j_gene: TRBJ2-7; abundance: NA; CDR3nt: TGCAGTGCTAGAGAACCCCGGGCTGGAAGCTACGAGCAGTACTTC; CDR3aa: CSAREPRAGSYEQYF
v_gene: TRBV12-3/TRBV12-4; d_gene: NA; j_gene: TRBJ1-6; abundance: NA; CDR3nt: TGTGCCAGCAGTTTACGGGATTCACCCCTCCACTTT; CDR3aa: CASSLRDSPLHF
v_gene: TRBV24-1; d_gene: TRBD2; j_gene: TRBJ2-1; abundance: NA; CDR3nt: TGTGCCACCGCAGGGCCGGGGAGGGAGACCCAGTTCTTC; CDR3aa: CATAGPGRETQFF
v_gene: TRBV7-7; d_gene: NA; j_gene: TRBJ2-1; abundance: NA; CDR3nt: TGTGCCAGCAGCTTTGGGGTCAAGCAAGAGACCCAGTTCTTC; CDR3aa: CASSFGVKQETQFF
v_gene: TRBV5-1; d_gene: TRBD1; j_gene: TRBJ1-1; abundance: NA; CDR3nt: TGCGCCAGCAGCCACACAGGGGGCAACACTGAAGCTTTCTTT; CDR3aa: CASSHTGGNTEAFF
v_gene: TRBV20-1; d_gene: NA; j_gene: TRBJ1-2; abundance: NA; CDR3nt: TGCAGTGCTAGAGATGATGGGGGCTACACCTTC; CDR3aa: CSARDDGGYTF
v_gene: TRBV29-1; d_gene: NA; j_gene: TRBJ1-2; abundance: NA; CDR3nt: TGCAGCACTGGGAGCAATGGCTACACCTTC; CDR3aa: CSTGSNGYTF
v_gene: TRBV25-1; d_gene: TRBD2; j_gene: TRBJ2-1; abundance: NA; CDR3nt: TGTGCCAGCTCCGGACTAGCGGGTTTAGATGAGCAGTTCTTC; CDR3aa: CASSGLAGLDEQFF
v_gene: TRBV20-1; d_gene: NA; j_gene: TRBJ2-7; abundance: few; CDR3nt: TGCAGTGCTGCCGTTGGGCAGGGGTACGAGCAGTACTTC; CDR3aa: CSAAVGQGYEQYF
v_gene: TRBV4-3; d_gene: NA; j_gene: TRBJ2-7; abundance: many; CDR3nt: TGCGCCAGCAGCCAAGATCTATCGGGAGAGCAGTACTTC; CDR3aa: CASSQDLSGEQYF
v_gene: TRBV20-1; d_gene: NA; j_gene: TRBJ2-3; abundance: NA; CDR3nt: TGCAGTGCTCGACAGCGAGACACAGATACGCAGTATTTT; CDR3aa: CSARQRDTDTQYF
v_gene: TRBV24-1; d_gene: TRBD1; j_gene: TRBJ2-5; abundance: few; CDR3nt: TGTGCCACCAGTGAACCCACCGGGACAGGGTTGGGCGAGACCCAGTACTTC; CDR3aa: CATSEPTGTGLGETQYF
v_gene: TRBV4-3; d_gene: NA; j_gene: TRBJ2-3; abundance: few; CDR3nt: TGCGCCAGCAGCCAAGTTGTCAGAGGAGGACCAGATACGCAGTATTTT; CDR3aa: CASSQVVRGGPDTQYF
v_gene: TRBV5-1; d_gene: TRBD1; j_gene: TRBJ1-4; abundance: NA; CDR3nt: TGCGCCAGCAGCTATTCCGGGACAGGGAATGAAAAACTGTTTTTT; CDR3aa: CASSYSGTGNEKLFF
v_gene: TRBV11-3; d_gene: NA; j_gene: TRBJ2-3; abundance: once; CDR3nt: TGTGCCAGCAGCTTAAACGTCGGGAGAACCACAGATACGCAGTATTTT; CDR3aa: CASSLNVGRTTDTQYF
v_gene: TRBV7-2; d_gene: TRBD1; j_gene: TRBJ2-1; abundance: NA; CDR3nt: TGTGCCAGCAGCGCGGGGACAGGGTGGGATGAGCAGTTCTTC; CDR3aa: CASSAGTGWDEQFF
v_gene: TRBV28; d_gene: TRBD2; j_gene: TRBJ2-1; abundance: once; CDR3nt: TGTGCCAGCAGGAAGAGGACTAGCGGGAGATTAGGCTACAATGAGCAGTTCTTC; CDR3aa: CASRKRTSGRLGYNEQFF
v_gene: TRBV13; d_gene: TRBD2; j_gene: TRBJ2-1; abundance: few; CDR3nt: TGTGCCAGCAGCTTAGGCCTTCGGACTAGCGGTTTTAATGAGCAGTTCTTC; CDR3aa: CASSLGLRTSGFNEQFF
v_gene: TRBV20-1; d_gene: NA; j_gene: TRBJ2-7; abundance: NA; CDR3nt: TGCAGTGCAAGCGCCTCCGGGGTACCCTACGAGCAGTACTTC; CDR3aa: CSASASGVPYEQYF
v_gene: TRBV6-5; d_gene: TRBD1; j_gene: TRBJ1-4; abundance: NA; CDR3nt: TGTGCCAGCAGTTACTCGACAGGGGGCCTTGAAAAACTGTTTTTT; CDR3aa: CASSYSTGGLEKLFF
v_gene: TRBV6-6; d_gene: TRBD2; j_gene: TRBJ2-1; abundance: NA; CDR3nt: TGTGCCAGCAGAAGACCTCTAGCGGAATCCTACAATGAGCAGTTCTTC; CDR3aa: CASRRPLAESYNEQFF
v_gene: TRBV2; d_gene: TRBD2; j_gene: TRBJ2-7; abundance: NA; CDR3nt: TGTGCCAGCAGCTCGGGACTAGCGGGACCCACGGCCGAGCAGTACTTC; CDR3aa: CASSSGLAGPTAEQYF
v_gene: TRBV12-3/TRBV12-4; d_gene: TRBD2; j_gene: TRBJ2-3; abundance: NA; CDR3nt: TGTGCCAGCAGTCGAAGCGGGAGTCCCGCAGATACGCAGTATTTT; CDR3aa: CASSRSGSPADTQYF
v_gene: TRBV30; d_gene: NA; j_gene: TRBJ2-5; abundance: few; CDR3nt: TGTGCCTGGAGTGAAGAGACCCAGTACTTC; CDR3aa: CAWSEETQYF
v_gene: TRBV28; d_gene: NA; j_gene: TRBJ2-7; abundance: once; CDR3nt: TGTGCCAGCAGTCCCCCAGGGGTCCTCTCCTACGAGCAGTACTTC; CDR3aa: CASSPPGVLSYEQYF
v_gene: TRBV20-1; d_gene: NA; j_gene: TRBJ1-1; abundance: NA; CDR3nt: TGCAGTGCTAGACAGGCAGGGTTGAACACTGAAGCTTTCTTT; CDR3aa: CSARQAGLNTEAFF
v_gene: TRBV7-2; d_gene: TRBD2; j_gene: TRBJ2-1; abundance: NA; CDR3nt: TGTGCCAGCAGCTCACACCTGGGACTAGCGGGATCCAATGAGCAGTTCTTC; CDR3aa: CASSSHLGLAGSNEQFF